The 26 T cell receptor beta chains reported below all come from one sample, sequenced in a study of cytomegalovirus exposure and HLA in healthy donors. Both 60 Vbeta primers and 13 Jbeta primers went into the PCR. TCRdb's table, derived via immunoSEQ multiplex PCR, lists solely in-frame clones and lacks some. Reported are about 60,000 clones; the ten largest clones contain about 15%. Specimen: PBMCs. The origin of the receptors is a boy aged 10-17 years in good health and CMV-seronegative.

The J gene is TRBJ2-5, the V gene TRBV4-2, with 15 bases identical to TRBD2. The DNA end lines up better with TRBJ2-7; the J call may be wrong. From germline, CDR1 is LGHNA and CDR2 YNFKEQ. The CDR3 runs 16 residues. CDR3 protein: CASSRTGTSGRYEQYF. CDR3 DNA sequence: TGTGCCAGCAGCCGGACCGGGACTAGCGGGAGGTACGAGCAGTACTTC.

The chain recombines TRBV4-2 with TRBJ2-1; D uncertain. Germline CDR1 and CDR2: LGHNA and YNFKEQ. The CDR3 is made up of 14 amino acids. V shed 0 bases and J shed 12 bases, with 15 bases lying between them. The CDR3 DNA follows: TGTGCCAGCAGCCAAGATCAGATGGGCCGTCGGCAGTTCTTC. Translation: CASSQDQMGRRQFF.

The chain uses TRBV11-2 and TRBJ1-1; a possible D gene is TRBD1 (5 bases). From germline, CDR1 is SGHAT and CDR2 FQNNGV. The V and J ends lost 5 bases and 1 base respectively, with 11 bases between them. The CDR3 totals 14 residues. The DNA of the CDR3 is TGTGCCAGCAGCACTCGACAGACGAACACTGAAGCTTTCTTT. It codes for CASSTRQTNTEAFF.

The chain couples TRBV7-8 to TRBJ2-7, with D maybe TRBD2 (6 bases). V gave up 11 bases and J gave up 6 bases, with 14 bases separating them. Germline CDR1 SGHVS, CDR2 FQNEAQ. This CDR3 spans 11 amino acids. CDR3 protein: CAGGMQSEQYF. CDR3 sequence (DNA): TGTGCCGGCGGGATGCAGTCCGAGCAGTACTTC.

J is TRBJ1-1 and V is TRBV7-3; 8 bases line up with TRBD1. V was clipped by 5 bases and J by 4 bases; unmatched bases: 6. Germline V CDR1 and CDR2: SGHTA, FQGTGA. The CDR3 consists of 14 residues. The CDR3 is CASSIQGGPTEAFF. In DNA form, the CDR3 reads TGTGCCAGCAGCATACAGGGGGGGCCCACTGAAGCTTTCTTT.

V is TRBV6-4 and J is TRBJ2-7; TRBD1 matches at 8 bases. Germline V CDR1 and CDR2: MRHNA, SNTAGT. J was trimmed by 0 bases and V by 6 bases; bases with no gene match: 7. This CDR3 is 15 amino acids long. This chain's CDR3 is CASRTGTGASYEQYF. The CDR3 DNA sequence: TGTGCCAGCAGGACCGGGACAGGTGCCTCCTACGAGCAGTACTTC.

The rearrangement links TRBV29-1 to TRBJ2-5, with 7 bases that match TRBD1. The DNA matches TRBJ2-7 better at its end, which makes the J call doubtful. Germline V CDR1 and CDR2: SQVTM, ANQGSEA. The CDR3 covers 11 residues. The CDR3 DNA reads as TGCAGCGGACAGGGAAACTACGAGCAGTACTTC. This gives the protein CSGQGNYEQYF.

The chain combines TRBV10-3 with TRBJ1-1; no clear D. V dropped 0 bases and J dropped 12 bases, with 14 bases sitting between them. CDR1 and CDR2 (germline): ENHRY, SYGVKD. The CDR3 contains 13 residues. The CDR3 loop reads CAISESSEGSTFF. CDR3 nucleotides: TGTGCCATCAGTGAGTCGTCGGAGGGATCAACTTTCTTT.

The V gene is TRBV19, the J gene TRBJ1-3; D is possibly TRBD1 (6 bases). Germline V lookup: CDR1 LNHDA, CDR2 SQIVND (reference sequence). Between the trimmed V and J ends, which lost 7 bases and 0 bases, there was a span of 13 bases. This CDR3 is 15 amino acids long. The DNA of the CDR3 is TGTGCCAGTATTTCAAAGGGGGACTCTGGAAACACCATATATTTT. Residues: CASISKGDSGNTIYF. Filled out from reference TRBV19 and TRBJ1-3, the complete variable domain reads DGGITQSPKYLFRKEGQNVTLSCEQNLNHDAMYWYRQDPGQGLRLIYYSQIVNDFQKGDIAEGYSVSREKKESFPLTVTSAQKNPTAFYLCASISKGDSGNTIYFGEGSWLTVV.

DNA of the CDR3: TGTGCCAGCAGTATAGGACTAGCGGGGATCCATGAGCAGTTCTTC. Translation: CASSIGLAGIHEQFF. The chain employs TRBV27 and TRBJ2-1; 12 bases agree with TRBD2. This CDR3 is 15 amino acids long. Germline loops: CDR1 MNHEY, CDR2 SMNVEV (reference sequence). V lost 5 bases and J lost 8; bases outside the gene matches: 7.

The chain joins TRBV30 to TRBJ1-1; 7 nucleotides align to TRBD1. Trimming took 2 bases from V and 6 from J; bases not matched to a gene: 3. The CDR3 loop spans 12 amino acids. Germline assignment: CDR1 GTSNPN and CDR2 SVGIG (reference sequence). CDR3 amino acids: CAWSPGTAEAFF. CDR3 nucleotide sequence: TGTGCCTGGAGTCCCGGGACAGCTGAAGCTTTCTTT.

The chain couples TRBV5-1 to TRBJ2-6, with D tentatively TRBD2 (5 bases). Trimming pared 1 base from V and 0 bases from J, leaving 14 bases between. This CDR3 has 18 amino acids. CDR1 and CDR2 (germline): SGHRS, YFSETQ. The CDR3 protein is CASSLLPSFSSGANVLTF. CDR3 DNA: TGCGCCAGCAGCTTGTTACCTAGCTTCAGCTCTGGGGCCAACGTCCTGACTTTC.

The chain links TRBV4-1 to TRBJ1-1, with D perhaps matching TRBD1 (5 bases). The CDR3 spans 16 residues. V was shortened by 1 base and J by 1 base, with 13 bases between the two germline ends. CDR1 is MGHRA and CDR2 is YSYEKL in the germline V gene. This CDR3 reads CASSQVHGTGNTEAFF. The CDR3 coding sequence is TGCGCCAGCAGCCAAGTTCACGGGACTGGGAACACTGAAGCTTTCTTT.

This chain connects TRBV5-1 to TRBJ2-7; 10 positions match TRBD2. This CDR3 comprises 15 residues. J lost 2 bases, V lost 3 bases, and 5 bases had no gene match. Germline loops: CDR1 SGHRS, CDR2 YFSETQ. The CDR3 DNA sequence: TGCGCCAGCAGCTGGGCTAGCGGGGGAACCTACGAGCAGTACTTC. Translated: CASSWASGGTYEQYF.

The chain couples TRBV5-4 to TRBJ1-2; D is ambiguous. This CDR3 is 16 amino acids long. The germline gives CDR1 SGHNT, CDR2 YYREEE (reference sequence). Between the trimmed V and J ends, which lost 1 base and 6 bases, there was a span of 19 bases. This CDR3 is CASSLKSGFKLDGYTF. For the CDR3, the DNA is TGTGCCAGCAGCTTGAAGTCCGGGTTCAAGCTGGATGGCTACACCTTC.

This chain uses TRBV4-2 with TRBJ1-1, with D perhaps TRBD1 (6 bases). This CDR3 has 14 amino acids. Trimming pared 1 base from V and 4 bases from J, leaving 10 bases between. CDR1 is LGHNA, CDR2 YNFKEQ, per germline. CDR3 loop: CASSQGAGVTEAFF. The CDR3, as DNA: TGTGCCAGCAGCCAAGGGGCAGGGGTCACTGAAGCTTTCTTT.

Of note for this clone: At the DNA level, this CDR3 is encoded by other sequences in the same sample as well. CDR3 region: CASSYLGLAGGETQYF. DNA of the CDR3: TGTGCCAGCAGTTACCTGGGGCTAGCGGGAGGGGAGACCCAGTACTTC. This chain links TRBV5-6 with TRBJ2-5; 12 bases fit TRBD2. The CDR3 spans 16 residues. V lost 5 bases to trimming and J lost 5 bases; unmatched junction nucleotides: 10. Per germline, CDR1 SGHDT and CDR2 YYEEEE.

As concerns this clone: This CDR3 is also generated by other DNA sequences in the sample. For the CDR3, the DNA is TGTGCCAGCAGCTTGGTCACTGGACAGGGTGGTGGCTACACCTTC. Amino acid sequence: CASSLVTGQGGGYTF. The chain employs TRBV7-2 and TRBJ1-2, with TRBD1 matching over 8 bases. Per the germline V gene, CDR1 is SGHTA and CDR2 is FQGNSA. The CDR3 totals 15 residues. The J segment lost 7 bases and the V segment lost 3 bases, leaving 10 bases of the junction unmatched.

The rearrangement uses TRBV4-2 and TRBJ1-2, with 11 positions matching TRBD1. Germline CDR1 reads LGHNA; CDR2 reads YNFKEQ. The CDR3 is made up of 14 amino acids. Germline trimming cut 1 base from V and 7 bases from J; bases unmatched to any gene: 2. CDR3: CASSQAGQGAGYTF. DNA of the CDR3: TGTGCCAGCAGCCAAGCAGGACAGGGGGCTGGCTACACCTTC.

This chain joins TRBV19 and TRBJ2-7; a weak D match, TRBD2 (6 bases). Germline CDR1 LNHDA, CDR2 SQIVND (reference sequence). This CDR3 region has 14 residues. The V end lost 2 bases, the J end lost 4 bases, and 12 bases lay between the germline ends. The CDR3 DNA is TGTGCCAGTAGTATACAAGCGGGTTTATACGAGCAGTACTTC. Amino acids: CASSIQAGLYEQYF.

This chain links TRBV6-5 with TRBJ1-1; D is possibly TRBD1 (6 bases). Trimming stripped 2 bases from V and 4 bases from J, with 14 bases between. Germline V gene data show CDR1 as MNHEY and CDR2 as SVGAGI. The length of the CDR3 is 15 residues. CDR3 nucleotides: TGTGCCAGCAGTTACGATCTTACAGGGCCCACTGAAGCTTTCTTT. It translates to CASSYDLTGPTEAFF.

The chain employs TRBV12-5 and TRBJ1-4; D might be TRBD1 (5 bases). This CDR3 region has 14 residues. The germline V gene has CDR1 LGHNT and CDR2 FRNRAP. Trimming stripped 6 bases from V and 5 bases from J, with 13 bases between. Written as DNA, the CDR3 is TGTGCTAGTGGCCTGGGAGGGACGAATGAAAAACTGTTTTTT. Protein: CASGLGGTNEKLFF.

The rearrangement links TRBV5-8 to TRBJ2-7; 9 bases are a match to TRBD1. Germline V gene data show CDR1 as SGHTS and CDR2 as YDEGEE. The CDR3 covers 16 residues. V dropped 5 bases and J dropped 2; count of bases not matched to a gene: 11. In DNA form, the CDR3 reads TGTGCCAGCAGTTCGCCGGGACAGGGAATGCCCTACGAGCAGTACTTC. Its translation: CASSSPGQGMPYEQYF.

CDR3 in DNA: TGTGCCAGCAGCGTTATGAACACTGAAGCTTTCTTT. This encodes CASSVMNTEAFF. The chain couples TRBV7-2 to TRBJ1-1; no clear D. The V gene's germline CDR1 is SGHTA and CDR2 FQGNSA. Deletions cut 5 bases from V and 0 bases from J, with 4 bases between. This CDR3 has 12 amino acids.

The rearrangement uses TRBV27 and TRBJ2-5, with TRBD1 identical over 7 bases. CDR1 and CDR2 from the germline V gene are MNHEY and SMNVEV (reference sequence). The trim removed 5 bases at V and 5 bases at J, leaving 17 bases unmatched. CDR3 size: 17 residues. The DNA for the CDR3 is TGTGCCAGCAGTCCGCTAGGCGCGACAGGGATCGAGGAGACCCAGTACTTC. Its protein is CASSPLGATGIEETQYF.

The chain carries TRBV18 and TRBJ2-5; a weak D match, TRBD1 (5 bases). Germline CDR1 is KGHSH and CDR2 is LQKENI. V was cut by 2 bases and J by 5 bases, with 12 bases left in between. The CDR3 contains 14 residues. This CDR3 reads CASSPSKGRETQYF. The CDR3 DNA reads as TGTGCCAGCTCACCATCAAAGGGGCGCGAGACCCAGTACTTC.